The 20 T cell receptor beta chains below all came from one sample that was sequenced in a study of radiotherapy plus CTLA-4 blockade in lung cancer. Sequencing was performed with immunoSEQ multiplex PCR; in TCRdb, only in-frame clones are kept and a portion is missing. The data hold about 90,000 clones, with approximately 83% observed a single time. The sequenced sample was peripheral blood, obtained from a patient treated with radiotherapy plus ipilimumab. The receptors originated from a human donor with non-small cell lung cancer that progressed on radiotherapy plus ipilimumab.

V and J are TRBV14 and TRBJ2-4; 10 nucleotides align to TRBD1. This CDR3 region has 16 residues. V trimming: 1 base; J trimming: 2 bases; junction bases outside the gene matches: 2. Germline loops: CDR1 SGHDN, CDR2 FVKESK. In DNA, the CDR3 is TGTGCCAGCAGCCAAGGGACAGGGGGAACCAAAAACATTCAGTACTTC. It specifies CASSQGTGGTKNIQYF.

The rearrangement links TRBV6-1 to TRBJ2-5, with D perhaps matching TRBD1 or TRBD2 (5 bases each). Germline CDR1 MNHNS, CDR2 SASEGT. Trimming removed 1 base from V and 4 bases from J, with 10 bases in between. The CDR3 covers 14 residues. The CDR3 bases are TGTGCCAGCAGTGAAGGGGGGTATTTAGAGACCCAGTACTTC. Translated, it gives CASSEGGYLETQYF.

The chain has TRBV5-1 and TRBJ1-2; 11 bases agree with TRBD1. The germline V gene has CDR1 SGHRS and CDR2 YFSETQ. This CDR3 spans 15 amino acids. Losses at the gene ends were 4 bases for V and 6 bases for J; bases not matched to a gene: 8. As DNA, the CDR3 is TGCGCCAGCAGCAACCTGGACAGGGGGCAGAATGGCTACACCTTC. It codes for CASSNLDRGQNGYTF.

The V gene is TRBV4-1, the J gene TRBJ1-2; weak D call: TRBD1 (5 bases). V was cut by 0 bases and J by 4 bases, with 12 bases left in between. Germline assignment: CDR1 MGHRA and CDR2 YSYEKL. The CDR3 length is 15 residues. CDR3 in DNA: TGCGCCAGCAGCCAAGACGGGGCGGTGCCCTATGGCTACACCTTC. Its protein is CASSQDGAVPYGYTF.

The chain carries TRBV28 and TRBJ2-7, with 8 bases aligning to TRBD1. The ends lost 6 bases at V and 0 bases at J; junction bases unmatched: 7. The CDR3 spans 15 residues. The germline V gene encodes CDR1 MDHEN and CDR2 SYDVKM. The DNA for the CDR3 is TGTGCCAGCAGCTTGGGACAGGTATACTCCTACGAGCAGTACTTC. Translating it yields CASSLGQVYSYEQYF.

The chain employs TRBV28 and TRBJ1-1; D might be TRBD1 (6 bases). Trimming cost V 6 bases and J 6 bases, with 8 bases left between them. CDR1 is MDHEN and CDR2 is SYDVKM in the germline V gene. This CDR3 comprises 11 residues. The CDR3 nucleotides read TGTGCCAGCAGGTCAGGGGCTGAAGCTTTCTTT. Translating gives CASRSGAEAFF.

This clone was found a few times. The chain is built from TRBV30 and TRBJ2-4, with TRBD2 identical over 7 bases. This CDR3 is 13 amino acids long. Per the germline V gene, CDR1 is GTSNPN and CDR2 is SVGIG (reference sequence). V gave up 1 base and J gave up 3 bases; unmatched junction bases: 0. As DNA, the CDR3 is TGTGCCTGGAGTGGGGGGGGCAAAAACATTCAGTACTTC. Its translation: CAWSGGGKNIQYF.

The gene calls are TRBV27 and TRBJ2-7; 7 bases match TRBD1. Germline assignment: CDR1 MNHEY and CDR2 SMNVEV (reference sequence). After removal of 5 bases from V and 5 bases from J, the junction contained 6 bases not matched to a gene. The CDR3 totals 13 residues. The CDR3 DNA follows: TGTGCCAGCAGTGTGACAGGGTCCCACGAGCAGTACTTC. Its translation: CASSVTGSHEQYF.

CDR3 DNA: TGCGCCAGCAGCCAAGATTTCGGAACTGGGGCCAACGTCCTGACTTTC. As protein: CASSQDFGTGANVLTF. The chain recombines TRBV4-3 with TRBJ2-6; D is undetermined. The length of the CDR3 is 16 residues. CDR1 and CDR2 from the germline V gene are LGHNA and YSLEER. The V end lost 0 bases, the J end lost 2 bases, and 8 bases lay between the germline ends.

Written as DNA, the CDR3 is TGTGCTAGCCGAAGGACAGGGCAAGAGACCCAGTACTTC. It codes for CASRRTGQETQYF. The chain couples TRBV12-5 to TRBJ2-5; TRBD1 matches at 8 bases. V trimming: 9 bases; J trimming: 2 bases; junction bases outside the gene matches: 5. The CDR3 loop spans 13 amino acids. Germline V gene sequence: CDR1 LGHNT, CDR2 FRNRAP.

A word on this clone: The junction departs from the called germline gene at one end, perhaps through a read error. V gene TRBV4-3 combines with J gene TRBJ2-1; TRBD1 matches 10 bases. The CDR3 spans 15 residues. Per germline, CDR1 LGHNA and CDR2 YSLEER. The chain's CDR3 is CASSRTGTGVNGQFF. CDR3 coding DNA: TGCGCCAGCAGCCGCACCGGGACAGGGGTGAATGGGCAGTTCTTC.

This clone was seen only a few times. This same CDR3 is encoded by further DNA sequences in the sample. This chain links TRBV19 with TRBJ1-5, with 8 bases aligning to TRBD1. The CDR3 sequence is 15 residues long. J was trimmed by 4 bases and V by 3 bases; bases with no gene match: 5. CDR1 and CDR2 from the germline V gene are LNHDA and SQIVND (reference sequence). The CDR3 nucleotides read TGTGCCAGTAGTATGGGGGACAGGTTAAATCAGCCCCAGCATTTT. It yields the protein CASSMGDRLNQPQHF.

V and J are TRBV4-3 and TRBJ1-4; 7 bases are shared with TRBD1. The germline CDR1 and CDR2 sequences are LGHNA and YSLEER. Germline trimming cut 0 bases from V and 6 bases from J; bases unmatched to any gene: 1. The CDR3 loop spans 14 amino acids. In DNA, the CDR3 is TGCGCCAGCAGCCAAGACAGGGGGTATGAAAAACTGTTTTTT. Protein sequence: CASSQDRGYEKLFF.

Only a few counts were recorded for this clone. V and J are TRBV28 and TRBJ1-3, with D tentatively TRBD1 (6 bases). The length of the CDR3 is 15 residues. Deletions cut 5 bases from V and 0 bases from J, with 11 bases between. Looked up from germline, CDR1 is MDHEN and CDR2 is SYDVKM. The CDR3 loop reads CASSTTGYSGNTIYF. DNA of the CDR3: TGTGCCAGCAGTACCACAGGGTACTCTGGAAACACCATATATTTT.

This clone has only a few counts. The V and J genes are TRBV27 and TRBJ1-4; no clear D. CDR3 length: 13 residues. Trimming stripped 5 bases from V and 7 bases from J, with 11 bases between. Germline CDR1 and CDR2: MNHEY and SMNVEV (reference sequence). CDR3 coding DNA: TGTGCCAGCAGTCCCCGACGGGCTGAAAAACTGTTTTTT. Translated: CASSPRRAEKLFF.

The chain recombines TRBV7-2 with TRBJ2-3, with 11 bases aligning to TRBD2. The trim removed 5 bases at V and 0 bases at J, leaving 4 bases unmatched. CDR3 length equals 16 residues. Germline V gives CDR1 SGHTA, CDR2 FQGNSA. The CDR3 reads CASSLLAGGSTDTQYF. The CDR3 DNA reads TGTGCCAGCAGCCTTCTAGCGGGAGGTAGCACAGATACGCAGTATTTT. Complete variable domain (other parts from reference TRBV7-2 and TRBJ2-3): GAGVSQSPSNKVTEKGKDVELRCDPISGHTALYWYRQSLGQGLEFLIYFQGNSAPDKSGLPSDRFSAERTGGSVSTLTIQRTQQEDSAVYLCASSLLAGGSTDTQYFGPGTRLTVL.

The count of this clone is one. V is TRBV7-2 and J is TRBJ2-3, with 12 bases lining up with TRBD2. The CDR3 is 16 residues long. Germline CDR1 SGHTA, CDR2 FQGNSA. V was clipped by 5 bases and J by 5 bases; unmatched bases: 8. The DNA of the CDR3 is TGTGCCAGCAGCGACAGACTAGCGGGGGAGCTAGATACGCAGTATTTT. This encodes CASSDRLAGELDTQYF.

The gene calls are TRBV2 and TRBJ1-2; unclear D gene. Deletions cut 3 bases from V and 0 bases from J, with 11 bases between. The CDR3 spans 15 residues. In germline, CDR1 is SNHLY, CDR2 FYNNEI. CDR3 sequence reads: CASSETLAANYGYTF. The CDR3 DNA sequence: TGTGCCAGCAGTGAGACACTTGCGGCTAACTATGGCTACACCTTC.

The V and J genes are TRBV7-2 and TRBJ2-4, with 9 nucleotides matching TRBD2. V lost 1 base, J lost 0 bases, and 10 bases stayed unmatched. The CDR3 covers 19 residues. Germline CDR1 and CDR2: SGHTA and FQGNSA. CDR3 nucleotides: TGTGCCAGCAGCTTAGGGGCGGGAGGGACAGTCTTAGCCAAAAACATTCAGTACTTC. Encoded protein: CASSLGAGGTVLAKNIQYF.

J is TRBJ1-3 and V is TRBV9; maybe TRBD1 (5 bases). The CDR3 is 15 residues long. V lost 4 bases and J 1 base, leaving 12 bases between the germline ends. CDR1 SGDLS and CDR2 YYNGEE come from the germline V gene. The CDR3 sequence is CASSTPGISGNTIYF. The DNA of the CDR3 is TGTGCCAGCAGCACACCAGGGATTTCTGGAAACACCATATATTTT.